The clone carrying this TCR beta chain was found once. This CDR3 is built from 17 residues. V shed 2 bases and J 1 base; nucleotides not matched to a gene: 6. CDR1 is SNHLY and CDR2 is FYNNEI in the germline V gene. The sample originates from a study of CD8+ T cells in alopecia areata. The authors extracted RNA and reverse transcribed it into cDNA as the sequencing template. Clones were sequenced by immunoSEQ multiplex PCR, and TCRdb holds only the in-frame ones, with some missing. The sample lists 90,000 to 150,000 clones; less than 70% were seen once. The specimen sequenced was CD4+ T cells sorted from blood. This sequence joins TRBV2 and TRBJ2-5, with 11 bases identical to TRBD2. The origin of this receptor is a human donor in good health. The CDR3: CASSEPRLAGIQETQYF. In DNA, the CDR3 is TGTGCCAGCAGTGAACCCCGACTAGCGGGGATCCAAGAGACCCAGTACTTC.